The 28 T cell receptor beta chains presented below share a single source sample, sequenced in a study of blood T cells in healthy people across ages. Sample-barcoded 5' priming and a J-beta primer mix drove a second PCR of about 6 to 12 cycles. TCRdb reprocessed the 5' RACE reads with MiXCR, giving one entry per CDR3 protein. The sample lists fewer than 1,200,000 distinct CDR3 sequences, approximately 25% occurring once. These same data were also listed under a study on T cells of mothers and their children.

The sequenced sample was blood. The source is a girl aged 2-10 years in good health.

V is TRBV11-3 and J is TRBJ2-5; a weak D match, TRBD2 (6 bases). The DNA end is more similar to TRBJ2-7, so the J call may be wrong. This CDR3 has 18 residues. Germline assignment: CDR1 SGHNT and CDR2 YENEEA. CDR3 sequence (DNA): TGTGCCAGCAGCTTAGATAATTGTAGAGTCAGGGAGGAGCACGAGCAGTACTTC. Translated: CASSLDNCRVREEHEQYF.

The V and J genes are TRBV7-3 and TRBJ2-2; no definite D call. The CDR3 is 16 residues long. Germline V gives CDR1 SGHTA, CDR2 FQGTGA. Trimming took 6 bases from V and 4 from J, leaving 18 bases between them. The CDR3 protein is CASSHARAGSTGELFF. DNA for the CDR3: TGTGCCAGCAGTCACGCGAGAGCAGGCTCCACCGGGGAGCTGTTTTTT.

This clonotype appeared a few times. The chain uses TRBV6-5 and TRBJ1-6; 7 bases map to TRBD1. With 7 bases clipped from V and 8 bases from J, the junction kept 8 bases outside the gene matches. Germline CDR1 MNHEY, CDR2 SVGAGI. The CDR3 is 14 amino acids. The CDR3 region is CASNRTGVDSPLHF. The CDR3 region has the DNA TGTGCCAGCAACCGGACAGGTGTAGATTCACCCCTCCACTTT.

The CDR3, as DNA: TGCGCCAGCAGCTTTATGGCAGGCGAGAGCTCTGGAAACACCATATATTTT. Its protein is CASSFMAGESSGNTIYF. This chain uses TRBV4-3 with TRBJ1-3; the D is unclear. This CDR3 comprises 17 residues. Germline-derived CDR1 and CDR2 are LGHNA and YSLEER. The ends were cut back, 5 bases at V and 0 bases at J, with 17 bases in the middle.

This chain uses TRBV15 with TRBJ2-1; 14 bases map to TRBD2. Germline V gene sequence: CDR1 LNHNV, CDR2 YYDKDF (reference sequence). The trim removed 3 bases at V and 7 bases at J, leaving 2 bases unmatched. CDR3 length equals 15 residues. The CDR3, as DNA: TGTGCCACCAGCAGCCGGACTAGCGGGGGGAATGAGCAGTTCTTC. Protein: CATSSRTSGGNEQFF.

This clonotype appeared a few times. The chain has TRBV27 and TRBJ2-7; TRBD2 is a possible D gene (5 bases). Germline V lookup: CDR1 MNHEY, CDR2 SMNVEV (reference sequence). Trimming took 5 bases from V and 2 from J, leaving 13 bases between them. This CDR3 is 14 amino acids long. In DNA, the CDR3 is TGTGCCAGCAGTCCTCGGGGTACCCCCTACGAGCAGTACTTC. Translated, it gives CASSPRGTPYEQYF.

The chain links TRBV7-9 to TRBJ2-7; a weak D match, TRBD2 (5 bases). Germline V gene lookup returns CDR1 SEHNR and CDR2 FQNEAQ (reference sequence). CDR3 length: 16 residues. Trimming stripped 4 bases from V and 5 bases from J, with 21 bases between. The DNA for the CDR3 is TGTGCCAGCAGCTCATTAATCCCCGGGGATCTGGACGAGCAGTACTTC. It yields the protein CASSSLIPGDLDEQYF.

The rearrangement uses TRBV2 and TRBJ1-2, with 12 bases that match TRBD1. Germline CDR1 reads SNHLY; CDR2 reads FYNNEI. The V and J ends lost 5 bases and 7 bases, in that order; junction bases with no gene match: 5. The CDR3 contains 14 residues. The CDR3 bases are TGTGCCAGCAGTTTGGGACAGGGGGCGAGTGGCTACACCTTC. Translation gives CASSLGQGASGYTF.

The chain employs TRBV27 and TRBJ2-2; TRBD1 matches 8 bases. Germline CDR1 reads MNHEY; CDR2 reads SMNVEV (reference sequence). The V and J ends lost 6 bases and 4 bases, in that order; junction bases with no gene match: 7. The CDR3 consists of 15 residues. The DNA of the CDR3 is TGTGCCAGCAGGAAACTGGGACAGGCCACCGGGGAGCTGTTTTTT. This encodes CASRKLGQATGELFF.

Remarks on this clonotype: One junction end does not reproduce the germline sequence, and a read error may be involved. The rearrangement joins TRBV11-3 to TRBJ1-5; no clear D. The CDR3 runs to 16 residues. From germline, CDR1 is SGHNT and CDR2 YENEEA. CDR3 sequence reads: CASSPDGRGNEQPQHF. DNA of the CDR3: TGTGCCAGCAGCCCTGACGGTCGAGGGAATGAACAGCCCCAGCACTTT.

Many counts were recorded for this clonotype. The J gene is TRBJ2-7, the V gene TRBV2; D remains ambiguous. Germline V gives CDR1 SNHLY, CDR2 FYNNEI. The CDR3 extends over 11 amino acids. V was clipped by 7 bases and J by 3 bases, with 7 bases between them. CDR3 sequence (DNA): TGTGCCAGCATGGCCGTCTACGAGCAGTACTTC. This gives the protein CASMAVYEQYF.

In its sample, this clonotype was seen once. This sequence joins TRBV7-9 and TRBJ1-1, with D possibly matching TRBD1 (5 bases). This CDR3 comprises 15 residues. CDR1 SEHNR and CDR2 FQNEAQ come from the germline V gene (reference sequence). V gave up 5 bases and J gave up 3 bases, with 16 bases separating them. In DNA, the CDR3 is TGTGCCAGCAGCCCTACCATTGGAGGGGACACTGAAGCTTTCTTT. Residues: CASSPTIGGDTEAFF.

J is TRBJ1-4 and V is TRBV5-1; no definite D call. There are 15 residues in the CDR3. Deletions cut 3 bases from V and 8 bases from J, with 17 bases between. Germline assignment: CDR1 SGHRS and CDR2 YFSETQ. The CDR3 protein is CASSSGGTGDEKLFF. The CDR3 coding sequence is TGCGCCAGCAGCTCGGGAGGTACCGGAGACGAAAAACTGTTTTTT.

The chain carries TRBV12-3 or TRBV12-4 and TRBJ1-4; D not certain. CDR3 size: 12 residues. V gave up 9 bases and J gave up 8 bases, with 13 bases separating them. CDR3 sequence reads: CASGTTGEKLFF. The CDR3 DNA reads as TGTGCCAGTGGAACGACGGGGGAAAAACTGTTTTTT.

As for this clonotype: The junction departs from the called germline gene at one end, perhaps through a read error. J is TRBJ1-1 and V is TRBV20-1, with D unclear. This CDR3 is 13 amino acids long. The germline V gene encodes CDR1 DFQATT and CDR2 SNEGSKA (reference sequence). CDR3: CSADLRMNTEAFF. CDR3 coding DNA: TGCAGTGCTGACCTTCGCATGAACACTGAGGCTTTCTTT.

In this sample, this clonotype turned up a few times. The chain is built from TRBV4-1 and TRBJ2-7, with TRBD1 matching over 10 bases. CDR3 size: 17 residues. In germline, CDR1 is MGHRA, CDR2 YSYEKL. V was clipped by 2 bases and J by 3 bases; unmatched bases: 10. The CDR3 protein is CASSQLQGQGMDYEQYF. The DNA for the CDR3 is TGCGCCAGCAGCCAATTACAGGGACAGGGGATGGACTACGAGCAGTACTTC.

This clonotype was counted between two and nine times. CDR3 region: CASSLVTSGDYNEQFF. In DNA, the CDR3 is TGTGCCAGCAGCTTAGTAACTAGCGGAGACTACAATGAGCAGTTCTTC. The V and J genes are TRBV7-9 and TRBJ2-1; TRBD2 aligns across 8 bases. The CDR3 spans 16 residues. CDR1 is SEHNR, CDR2 FQNEAQ, per germline (reference sequence). V lost 1 base to trimming and J lost 3 bases; unmatched junction nucleotides: 5.

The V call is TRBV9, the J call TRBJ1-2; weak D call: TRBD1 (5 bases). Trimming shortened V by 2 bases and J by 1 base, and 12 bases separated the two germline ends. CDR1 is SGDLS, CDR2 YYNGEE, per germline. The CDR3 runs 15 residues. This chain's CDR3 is CASSVDSSVNYGYTF. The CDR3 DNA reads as TGTGCCAGCAGCGTTGACAGTTCCGTTAACTATGGCTACACCTTC.

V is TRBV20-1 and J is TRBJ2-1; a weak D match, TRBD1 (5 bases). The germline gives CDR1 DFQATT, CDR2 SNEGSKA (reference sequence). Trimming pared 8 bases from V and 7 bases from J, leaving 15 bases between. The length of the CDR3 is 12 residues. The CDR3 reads CSPLGLKNEQFF. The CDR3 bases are TGCAGTCCCTTGGGGCTCAAGAATGAGCAGTTCTTC.

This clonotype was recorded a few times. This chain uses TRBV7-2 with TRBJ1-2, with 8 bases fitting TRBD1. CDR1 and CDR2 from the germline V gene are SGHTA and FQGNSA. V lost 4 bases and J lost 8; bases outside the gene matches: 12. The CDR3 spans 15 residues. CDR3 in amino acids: CASSSQGASTKGYTF. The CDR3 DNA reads TGTGCCAGCAGCTCCCAGGGGGCTTCCACAAAAGGCTACACCTTC. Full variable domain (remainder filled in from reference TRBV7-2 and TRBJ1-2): GAGVSQSPSNKVTEKGKDVELRCDPISGHTALYWYRQSLGQGLEFLIYFQGNSAPDKSGLPSDRFSAERTGGSVSTLTIQRTQQEDSAVYLCASSSQGASTKGYTFGSGTRLTVV.

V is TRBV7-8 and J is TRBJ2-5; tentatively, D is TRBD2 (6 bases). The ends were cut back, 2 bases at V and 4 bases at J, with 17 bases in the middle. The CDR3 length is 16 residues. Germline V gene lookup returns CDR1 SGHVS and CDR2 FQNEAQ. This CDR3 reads CASSLLGLSGGETQYF. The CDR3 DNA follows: TGTGCCAGCAGCTTATTAGGGCTTTCCGGGGGAGAGACCCAGTACTTC.

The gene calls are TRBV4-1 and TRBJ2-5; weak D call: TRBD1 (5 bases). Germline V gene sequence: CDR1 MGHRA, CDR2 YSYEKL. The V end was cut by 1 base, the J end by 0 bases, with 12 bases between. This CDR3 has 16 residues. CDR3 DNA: TGCGCCAGCAGCCAAGTGGGGCAGACGTACCAAGAGACCCAGTACTTC. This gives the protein CASSQVGQTYQETQYF.

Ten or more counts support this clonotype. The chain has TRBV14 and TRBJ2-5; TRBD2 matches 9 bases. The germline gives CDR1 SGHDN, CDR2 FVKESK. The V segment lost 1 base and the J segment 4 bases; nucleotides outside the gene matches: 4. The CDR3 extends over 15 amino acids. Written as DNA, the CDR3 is TGTGCCAGCAGCCAAGGCGGAGCGGGAGGAGAGACCCAGTACTTC. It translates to CASSQGGAGGETQYF.

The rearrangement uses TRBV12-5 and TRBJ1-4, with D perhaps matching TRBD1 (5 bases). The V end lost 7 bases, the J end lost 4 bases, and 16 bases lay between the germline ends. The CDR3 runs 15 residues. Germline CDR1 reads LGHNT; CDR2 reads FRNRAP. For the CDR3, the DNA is TGTGCTAGTGCCGCTGACAGCGTGATTAATGAAAAACTGTTTTTT. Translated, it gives CASAADSVINEKLFF. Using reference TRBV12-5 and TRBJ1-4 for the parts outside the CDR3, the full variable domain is DARVTQTPRHKVTEMGQEVTMRCQPILGHNTVFWYRQTMMQGLELLAYFRNRAPLDDSGMPKDRFSAEMPDATLATLKIQPSEPRDSAVYFCASAADSVINEKLFFGSGTQLSVL.

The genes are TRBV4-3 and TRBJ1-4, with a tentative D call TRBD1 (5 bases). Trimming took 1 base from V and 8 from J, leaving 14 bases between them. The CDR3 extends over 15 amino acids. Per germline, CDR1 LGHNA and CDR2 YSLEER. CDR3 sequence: CASSQGGASREKLFF. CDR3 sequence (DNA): TGCGCCAGCAGCCAAGGGGGCGCCTCTAGGGAAAAACTGTTTTTT.

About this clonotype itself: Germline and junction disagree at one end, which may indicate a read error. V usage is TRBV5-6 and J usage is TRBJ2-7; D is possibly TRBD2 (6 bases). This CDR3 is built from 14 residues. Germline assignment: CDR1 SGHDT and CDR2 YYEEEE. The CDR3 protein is CATSRRASFYEQSF. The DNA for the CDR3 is TGTGCCACATCCCGGAGGGCCTCCTTCTACGAGCAGTCCTTC.

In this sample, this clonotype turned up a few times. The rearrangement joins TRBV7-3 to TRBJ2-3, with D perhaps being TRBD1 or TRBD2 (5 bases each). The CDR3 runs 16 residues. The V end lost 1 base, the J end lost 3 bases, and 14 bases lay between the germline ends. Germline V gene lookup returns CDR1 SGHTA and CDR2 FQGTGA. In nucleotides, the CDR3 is TGTGCCAGCAGCTTAAGCCCTAGCAGGACAACAGATACGCAGTATTTT. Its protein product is CASSLSPSRTTDTQYF.

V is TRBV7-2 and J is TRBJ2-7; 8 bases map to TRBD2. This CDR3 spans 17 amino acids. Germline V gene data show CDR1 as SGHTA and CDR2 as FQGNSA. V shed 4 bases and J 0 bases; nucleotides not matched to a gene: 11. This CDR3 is CASSSRVFAGGSYEQYF. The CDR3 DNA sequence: TGTGCCAGCAGCTCCCGGGTGTTTGCGGGGGGCTCCTACGAGCAGTACTTC.